Listed below are T cell receptor beta chains from one sample, sequenced in a study of T cell changes during pregnancy in multiple sclerosis. Method: immunoSEQ multiplex PCR; TCRdb's copy keeps in-frame clones and lacks some. The table includes more than 45,000 clones, 93% detected once. This specimen consisted of CD8+ T cells from peripheral blood mononuclear cells, obtained in the second trimester of pregnancy. These receptors all stem from a female donor with multiple sclerosis, enrolled in a pregnancy study. Both conserved end residues are part of each CDR3. A D gene is named only where the DNA matches it firmly.

TRBD1 TRBJ1-1 TRBV27 TGTGCCAGCAGGACCCTGGACAGGGGGAAGAACACTGAAGCTTTCTTT CASRTLDRGKNTEAFF
TRBD1 TRBJ2-7 TRBV27 TGTGCCAGCAGTTTCGGCGGGACAGGGAGTTACGAGCAGTACTTC CASSFGGTGSYEQYF
NA TRBJ1-6 TRBV7-6 TGTGCCAGCAGCTTAGCGCCCAGGGTGAGCGGGAGTTCACCCCTCCACTTT CASSLAPRVSGSSPLHF
NA TRBJ1-1 TRBV29-1 TGCAGCGCATTGCGGGACGAAGCTTTCTTT CSALRDEAFF
TRBD2 TRBJ2-7 TRBV7-9 TGTGCCAGCAGCCATGGACTAGCGGGAACCTACGAGCAGTACTTC CASSHGLAGTYEQYF
TRBD1 TRBJ1-2 TRBV7-9 TGTGCCAGCAGCTTACCAGACAGGGGGCGTTATGGCTACACCTTC CASSLPDRGRYGYTF
TRBD2 TRBJ2-1 TRBV19 TGTGCCAGTAACCGGGGCGGGAGCTCCTACAATGAGCAGTTCTTC CASNRGGSSYNEQFF
NA TRBJ2-1 TRBV5-4 TGTGCCAGCAGCTTGGTTCCATACAATGAGCAGTTCTTC CASSLVPYNEQFF
NA TRBJ2-2 TRBV7-9 TGTGCCAGCAAGGGGGGGCTCGCGAACACCGGGGAGCTGTTTTTT CASKGGLANTGELFF
NA TRBJ2-5 TRBV7-9 TGTGCCAGCAGCTTAGCAGGGGCCCAAGAGACCCAGTACTTC CASSLAGAQETQYF
TRBD2 TRBJ2-5 TRBV5-1 TGCGCCAGCAGCGGAGCGGGGGGAGACGAGACCCAGTACTTC CASSGAGGDETQYF
NA TRBJ2-1 TRBV10-2 TGCGCCAGCAGTGAAACTGGTTACAATGAGCAGTTCTTC CASSETGYNEQFF
TRBD1 TRBJ1-1 TRBV7-9 TGTGCCAGCAGCATCGGGACAGGGGTTACTGAAGCTTTCTTT CASSIGTGVTEAFF
NA TRBJ2-5 TRBV13 TGTGCCAGCAGCTTACGGGGGTCTAGGCAAGAGACCCAGTACTTC CASSLRGSRQETQYF
NA TRBJ1-1 TRBV2 TGTGCCAGCAGTACCAGGGTTTTAAACACTGAAGCTTTCTTT CASSTRVLNTEAFF
NA TRBJ2-2 TRBV29-1 TGCAGCGTTGAAGGATTTTTAACGGGACACCTAAACACCGGGGAGCTGTTTTTT CSVEGFLTGHLNTGELFF
TRBD1 TRBJ2-7 TRBV7-2 TGTGCCAGCAGCTTAGACGGGACAGCCTACGAGCAGTACTTC CASSLDGTAYEQYF
NA TRBJ2-2 TRBV7-2 TGTGCCAGCAGATGGATCCATCAAGGGGGCACCGGGGAGCTGTTTTTT CASRWIHQGGTGELFF
TRBD1 TRBJ1-1 TRBV29-1 TGCAGCGTTGAATTCAGTCCCAGGGGGTTTCCGGACACTGAAGCTTTCTTT CSVEFSPRGFPDTEAFF
NA TRBJ1-5 TRBV6-1 TGTGCCAGCAGTGGTAGGGGCAGCAATCAGCCCCAGCATTTT CASSGRGSNQPQHF
NA TRBJ2-1 TRBV6-5 TGTGCCAGCAGTTACTCGTTTCAGGGTGATGAGCAGTTCTTC CASSYSFQGDEQFF
TRBD1 TRBJ1-3 TRBV7-9 TGTGCCAGCAGCGCCACCGGGACAGGGAAGGGTTCTGGAAACACCATATATTTT CASSATGTGKGSGNTIYF
TRBD1 TRBJ2-3 TRBV19 TGTGCCAGTAGTTCACCAGGGGGAATGGATACGCAGTATTTT CASSSPGGMDTQYF